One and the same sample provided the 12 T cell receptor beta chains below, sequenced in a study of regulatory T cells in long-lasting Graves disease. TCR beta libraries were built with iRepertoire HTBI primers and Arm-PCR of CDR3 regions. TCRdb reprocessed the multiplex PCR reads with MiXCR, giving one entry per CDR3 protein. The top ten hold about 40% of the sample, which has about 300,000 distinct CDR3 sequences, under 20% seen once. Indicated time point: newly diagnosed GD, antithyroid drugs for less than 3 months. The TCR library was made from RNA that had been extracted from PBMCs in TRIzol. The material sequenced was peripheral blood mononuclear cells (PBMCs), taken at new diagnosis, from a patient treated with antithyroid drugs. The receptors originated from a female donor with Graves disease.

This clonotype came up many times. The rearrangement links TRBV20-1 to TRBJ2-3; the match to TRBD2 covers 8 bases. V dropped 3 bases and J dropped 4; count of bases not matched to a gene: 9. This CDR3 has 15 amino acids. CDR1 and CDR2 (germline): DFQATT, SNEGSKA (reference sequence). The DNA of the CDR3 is TGCAGTGCTAGGGACCCAGCGGGAGAAGCAGATACGCAGTATTTT. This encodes CSARDPAGEADTQYF.

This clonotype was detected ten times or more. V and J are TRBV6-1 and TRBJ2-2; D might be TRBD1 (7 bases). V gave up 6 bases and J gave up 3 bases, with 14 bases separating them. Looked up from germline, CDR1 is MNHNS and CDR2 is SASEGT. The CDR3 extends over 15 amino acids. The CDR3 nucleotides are TGTGCCAGCAGCCACGACAGGGAGGACACCGGGGAGCTGTTTTTT. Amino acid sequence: CASSHDREDTGELFF.

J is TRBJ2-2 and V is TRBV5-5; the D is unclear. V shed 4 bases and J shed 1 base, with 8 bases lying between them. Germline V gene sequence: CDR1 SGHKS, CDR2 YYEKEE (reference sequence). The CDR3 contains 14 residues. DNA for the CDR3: TGTGCCAGCAGCGCCAATGGGAACACCGGGGAGCTGTTTTTT. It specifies CASSANGNTGELFF.

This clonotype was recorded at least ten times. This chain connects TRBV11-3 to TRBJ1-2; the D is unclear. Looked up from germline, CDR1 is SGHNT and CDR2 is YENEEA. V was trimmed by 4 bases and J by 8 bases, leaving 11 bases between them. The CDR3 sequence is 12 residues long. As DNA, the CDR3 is TGTGCCAGCAGCTCTCCAATTCTCGGCTACACCTTC. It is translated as CASSSPILGYTF.

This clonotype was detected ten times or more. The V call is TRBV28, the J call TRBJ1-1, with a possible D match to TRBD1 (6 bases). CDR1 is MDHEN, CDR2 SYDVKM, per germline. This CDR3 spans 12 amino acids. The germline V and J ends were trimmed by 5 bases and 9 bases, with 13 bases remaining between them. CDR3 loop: CASSHGGFKAFF. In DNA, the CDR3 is TGTGCCAGCAGTCATGGGGGCTTTAAAGCTTTCTTT.

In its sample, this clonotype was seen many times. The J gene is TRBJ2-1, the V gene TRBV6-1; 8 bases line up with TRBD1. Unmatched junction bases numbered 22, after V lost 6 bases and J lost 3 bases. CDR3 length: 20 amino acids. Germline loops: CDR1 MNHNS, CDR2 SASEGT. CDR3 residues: CASRPIRGRVPSAGYNEQFF. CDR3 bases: TGTGCCAGCAGACCAATCAGGGGGCGCGTCCCTTCCGCGGGCTACAATGAGCAGTTCTTC.

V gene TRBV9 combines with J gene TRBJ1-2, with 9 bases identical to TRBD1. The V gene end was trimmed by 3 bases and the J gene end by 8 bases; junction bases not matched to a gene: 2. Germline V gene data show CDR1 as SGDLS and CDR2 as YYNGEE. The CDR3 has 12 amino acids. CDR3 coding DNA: TGTGCCAGCAGCGGACAGGGGGGCGGCTACACCTTC. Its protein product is CASSGQGGGYTF.

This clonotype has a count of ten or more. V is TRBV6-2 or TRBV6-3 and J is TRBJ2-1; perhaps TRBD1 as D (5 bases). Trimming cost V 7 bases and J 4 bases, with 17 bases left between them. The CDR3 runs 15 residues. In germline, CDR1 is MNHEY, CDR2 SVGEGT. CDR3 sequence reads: CASIQGGVVYNEQFF. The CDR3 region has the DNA TGTGCCAGCATCCAGGGCGGAGTAGTATACAATGAGCAGTTCTTC.

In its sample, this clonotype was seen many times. CDR3 nucleotides: TGCAGTGCTAGAGATACGGGAGGGCGCAATGAGCAGTTCTTC. It translates to CSARDTGGRNEQFF. This chain joins TRBV20-1 and TRBJ2-1, with 8 bases aligning to TRBD2. V gave up 0 bases and J gave up 6 bases; unmatched junction bases: 4. Per the germline V gene, CDR1 is DFQATT and CDR2 is SNEGSKA (reference sequence). The CDR3 is made up of 14 amino acids.

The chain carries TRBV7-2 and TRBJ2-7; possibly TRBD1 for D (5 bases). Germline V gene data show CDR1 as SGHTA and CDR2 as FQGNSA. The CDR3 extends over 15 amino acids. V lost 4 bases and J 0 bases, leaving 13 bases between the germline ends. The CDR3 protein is CASSSPTGFSYEQYF. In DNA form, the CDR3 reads TGTGCCAGCAGCTCACCCACAGGTTTCTCCTACGAGCAGTACTTC.

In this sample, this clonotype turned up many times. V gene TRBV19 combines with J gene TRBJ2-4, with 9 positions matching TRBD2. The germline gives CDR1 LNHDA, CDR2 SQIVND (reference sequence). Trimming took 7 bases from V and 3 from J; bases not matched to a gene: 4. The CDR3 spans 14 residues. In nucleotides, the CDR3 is TGTGCCAGTAAAGCGGGAGGAAACAAAAACATTCAGTACTTC. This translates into CASKAGGNKNIQYF. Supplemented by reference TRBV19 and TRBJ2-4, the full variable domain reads DGGITQSPKYLFRKEGQNVTLSCEQNLNHDAMYWYRQDPGQGLRLIYYSQIVNDFQKGDIAEGYSVSREKKESFPLTVTSAQKNPTAFYLCASKAGGNKNIQYFGAGTRLSVL.

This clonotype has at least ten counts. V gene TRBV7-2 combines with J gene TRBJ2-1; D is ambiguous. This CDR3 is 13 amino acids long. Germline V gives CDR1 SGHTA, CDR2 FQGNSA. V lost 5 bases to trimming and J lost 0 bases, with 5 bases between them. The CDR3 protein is CASSTLSYNEQFF. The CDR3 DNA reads TGTGCCAGCAGCACCCTCTCCTACAATGAGCAGTTCTTC. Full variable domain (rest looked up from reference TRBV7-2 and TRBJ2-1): GAGVSQSPSNKVTEKGKDVELRCDPISGHTALYWYRQSLGQGLEFLIYFQGNSAPDKSGLPSDRFSAERTGGSVSTLTIQRTQQEDSAVYLCASSTLSYNEQFFGPGTRLTVL.